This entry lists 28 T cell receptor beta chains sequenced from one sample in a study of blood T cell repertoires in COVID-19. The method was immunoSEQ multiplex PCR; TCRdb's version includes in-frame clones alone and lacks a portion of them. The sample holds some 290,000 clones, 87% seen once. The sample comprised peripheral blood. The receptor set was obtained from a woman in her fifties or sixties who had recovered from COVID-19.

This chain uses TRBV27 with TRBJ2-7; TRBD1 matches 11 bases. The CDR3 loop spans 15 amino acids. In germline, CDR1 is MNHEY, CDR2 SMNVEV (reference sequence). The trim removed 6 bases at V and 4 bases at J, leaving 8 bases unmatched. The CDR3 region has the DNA TGTGCCAGCAGATCCCCAGGGACAGGGGGGTACGAGCAGTACTTC. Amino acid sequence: CASRSPGTGGYEQYF.

In DNA, the CDR3 is TGTGCCAGCAGCTTAGTTGGAGTAAATGAGCAGTTCTTC. This encodes CASSLVGVNEQFF. V is TRBV7-2 and J is TRBJ2-1; the D is unclear. Germline V gene sequence: CDR1 SGHTA, CDR2 FQGNSA. The CDR3 runs to 13 residues. The V gene lost 1 base and the J gene lost 7 bases, with 8 bases spanning the gap.

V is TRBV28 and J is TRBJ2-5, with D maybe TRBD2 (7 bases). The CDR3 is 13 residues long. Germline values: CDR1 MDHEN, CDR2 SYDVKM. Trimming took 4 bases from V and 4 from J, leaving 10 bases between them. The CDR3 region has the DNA TGTGCCAGCAGTTCGAGGGGGGGAGAGACCCAGTACTTC. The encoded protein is CASSSRGGETQYF. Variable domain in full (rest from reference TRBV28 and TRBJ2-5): DVKVTQSSRYLVKRTGEKVFLECVQDMDHENMFWYRQDPGLGLRLIYFSYDVKMKEKGDIPEGYSVSREKKERFSLILESASTNQTSMYLCASSSRGGETQYFGPGTRLLVL.

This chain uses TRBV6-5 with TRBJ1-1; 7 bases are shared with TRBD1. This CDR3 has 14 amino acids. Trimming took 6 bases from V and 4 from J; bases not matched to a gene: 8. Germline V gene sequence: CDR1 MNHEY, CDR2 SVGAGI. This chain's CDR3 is CASRDRPGVTEAFF. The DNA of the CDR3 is TGTGCCAGCAGGGACAGGCCTGGTGTCACTGAAGCTTTCTTT.

Here the CDR3 reads CASSSGARNNQPQHF. The CDR3 nucleotides are TGTGCCAGCAGTTCAGGGGCGAGGAACAATCAGCCCCAGCATTTT. This chain links TRBV5-4 with TRBJ1-5; D perhaps matches TRBD1 (6 bases). In germline, CDR1 is SGHNT, CDR2 YYREEE (reference sequence). The V end lost 5 bases, the J end lost 3 bases, and 15 bases lay between the germline ends. The CDR3 runs to 15 residues.

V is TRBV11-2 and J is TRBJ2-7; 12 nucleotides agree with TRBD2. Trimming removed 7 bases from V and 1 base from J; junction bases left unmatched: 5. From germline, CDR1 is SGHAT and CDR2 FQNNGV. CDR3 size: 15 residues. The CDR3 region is CASTLAGGPSYEQYF. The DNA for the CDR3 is TGTGCCAGCACTCTAGCGGGGGGGCCTTCCTACGAGCAGTACTTC.

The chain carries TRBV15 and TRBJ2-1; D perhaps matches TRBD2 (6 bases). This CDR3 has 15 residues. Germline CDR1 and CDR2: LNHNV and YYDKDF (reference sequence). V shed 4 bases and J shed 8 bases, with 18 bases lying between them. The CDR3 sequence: CATSTPYRRADEQFF. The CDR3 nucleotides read TGTGCCACCAGCACCCCCTACCGGAGGGCAGATGAGCAGTTCTTC. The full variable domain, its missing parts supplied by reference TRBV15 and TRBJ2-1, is DAMVIQNPRYQVTQFGKPVTLSCSQTLNHNVMYWYQQKSSQAPKLLFHYYDKDFNNEADTPDNFQSRRPNTSFCFLDIRSPGLGDTAMYLCATSTPYRRADEQFFGPGTRLTVL.

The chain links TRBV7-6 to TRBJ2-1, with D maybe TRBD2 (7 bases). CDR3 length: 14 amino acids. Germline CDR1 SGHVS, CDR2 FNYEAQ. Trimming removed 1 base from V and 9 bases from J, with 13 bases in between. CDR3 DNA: TGTGCCAGCAGCTTAGTGGGGGGGGGCACTGAGCAGTTCTTC. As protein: CASSLVGGGTEQFF. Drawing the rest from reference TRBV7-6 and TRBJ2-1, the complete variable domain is GAGVSQSPRYKVTKRGQDVALRCDPISGHVSLYWYRQALGQGPEFLTYFNYEAQQDKSGLPNDRFSAERPEGSISTLTIQRTEQRDSAMYRCASSLVGGGTEQFFGPGTRLTVL.

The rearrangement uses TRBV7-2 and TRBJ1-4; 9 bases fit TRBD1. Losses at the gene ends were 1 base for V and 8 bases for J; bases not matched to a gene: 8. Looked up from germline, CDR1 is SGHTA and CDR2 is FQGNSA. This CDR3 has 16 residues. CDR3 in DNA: TGTGCCAGCAGCTTAGTCGTTGGGACAGGGAACGAAAAACTGTTTTTT. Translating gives CASSLVVGTGNEKLFF.

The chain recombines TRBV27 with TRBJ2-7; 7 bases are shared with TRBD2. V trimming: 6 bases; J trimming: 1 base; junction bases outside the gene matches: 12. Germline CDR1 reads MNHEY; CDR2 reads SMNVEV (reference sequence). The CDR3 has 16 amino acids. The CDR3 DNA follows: TGTGCCAGCAGATCATTGACTATCGGGAGGTCCTACGAGCAGTACTTC. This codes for CASRSLTIGRSYEQYF.

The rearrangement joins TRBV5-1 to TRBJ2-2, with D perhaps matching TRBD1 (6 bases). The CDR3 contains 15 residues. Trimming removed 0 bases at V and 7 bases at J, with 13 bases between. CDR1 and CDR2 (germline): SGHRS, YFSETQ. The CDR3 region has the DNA TGCGCCAGCAGCTTGGGGCAGGGGAGAGGCGGGGAGCTGTTTTTT. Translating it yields CASSLGQGRGGELFF.

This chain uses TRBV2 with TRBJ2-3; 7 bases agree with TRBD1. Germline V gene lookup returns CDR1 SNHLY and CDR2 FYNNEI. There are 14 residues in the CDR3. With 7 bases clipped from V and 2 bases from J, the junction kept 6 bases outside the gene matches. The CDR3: CASKRDRHTDTQYF. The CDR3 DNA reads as TGTGCCAGCAAACGGGACAGACACACAGATACGCAGTATTTT. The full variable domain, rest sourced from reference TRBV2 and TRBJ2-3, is EPEVTQTPSHQVTQMGQEVILRCVPISNHLYFYWYRQILGQKVEFLVSFYNNEISEKSEIFDDQFSVERPDGSNFTLKIRSTKLEDSAMYFCASKRDRHTDTQYFGPGTRLTVL.

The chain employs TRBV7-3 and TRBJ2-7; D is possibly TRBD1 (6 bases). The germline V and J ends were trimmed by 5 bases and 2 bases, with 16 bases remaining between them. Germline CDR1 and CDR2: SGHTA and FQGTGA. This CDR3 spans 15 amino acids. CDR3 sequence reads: CASSPGPGQTYEQYF. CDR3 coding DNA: TGTGCCAGCAGCCCGGGTCCTGGACAGACCTACGAGCAGTACTTC.

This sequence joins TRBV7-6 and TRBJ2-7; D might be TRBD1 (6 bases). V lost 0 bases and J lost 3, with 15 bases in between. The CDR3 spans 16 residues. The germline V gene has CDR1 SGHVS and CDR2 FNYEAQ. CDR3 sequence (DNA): TGTGCCAGCAGCTTAGCGAGTCAGGGGCGCAACTACGAGCAGTACTTC. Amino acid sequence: CASSLASQGRNYEQYF.

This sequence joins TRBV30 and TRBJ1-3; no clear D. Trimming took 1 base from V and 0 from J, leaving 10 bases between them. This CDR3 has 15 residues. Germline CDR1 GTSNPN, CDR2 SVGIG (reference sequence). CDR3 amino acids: CAWSARQFSGNTIYF. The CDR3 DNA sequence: TGTGCCTGGAGTGCGAGACAATTCTCTGGAAACACCATATATTTT.

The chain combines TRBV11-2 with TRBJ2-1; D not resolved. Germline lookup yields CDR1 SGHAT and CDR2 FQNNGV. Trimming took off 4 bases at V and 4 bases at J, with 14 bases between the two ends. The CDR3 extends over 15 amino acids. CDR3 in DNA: TGTGCCAGCAGCTCCGTTAAAGGCAGGTACAATGAGCAGTTCTTC. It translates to CASSSVKGRYNEQFF.

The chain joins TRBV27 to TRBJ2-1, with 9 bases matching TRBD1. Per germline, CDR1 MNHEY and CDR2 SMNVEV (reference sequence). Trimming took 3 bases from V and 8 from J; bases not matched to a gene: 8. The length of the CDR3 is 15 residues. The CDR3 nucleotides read TGTGCCAGCAGTTTCCGGGACAGGGTGGTGCATGAGCAGTTCTTC. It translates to CASSFRDRVVHEQFF.

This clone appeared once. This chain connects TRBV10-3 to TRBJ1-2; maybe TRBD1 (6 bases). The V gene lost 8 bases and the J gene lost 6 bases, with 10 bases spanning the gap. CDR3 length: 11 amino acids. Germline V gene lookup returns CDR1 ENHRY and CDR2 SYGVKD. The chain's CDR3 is CAIGPGDGYTF. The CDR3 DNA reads TGTGCCATCGGGCCAGGGGATGGCTACACCTTC.

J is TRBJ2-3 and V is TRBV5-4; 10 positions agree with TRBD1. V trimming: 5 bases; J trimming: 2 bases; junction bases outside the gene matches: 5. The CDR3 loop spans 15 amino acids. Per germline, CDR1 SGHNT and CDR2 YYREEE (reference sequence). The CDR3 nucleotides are TGTGCCAGCAGTCGGGGACAGGGGCTCACAGATACGCAGTATTTT. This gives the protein CASSRGQGLTDTQYF.

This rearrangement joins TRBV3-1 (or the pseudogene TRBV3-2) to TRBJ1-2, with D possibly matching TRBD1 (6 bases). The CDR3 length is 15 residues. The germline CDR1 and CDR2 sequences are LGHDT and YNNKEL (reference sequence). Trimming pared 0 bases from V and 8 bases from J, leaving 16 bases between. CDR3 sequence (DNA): TGTGCCAGCAGCCAAGATCCTATGACAGGCCGCGGCTACACCTTC. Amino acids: CASSQDPMTGRGYTF.

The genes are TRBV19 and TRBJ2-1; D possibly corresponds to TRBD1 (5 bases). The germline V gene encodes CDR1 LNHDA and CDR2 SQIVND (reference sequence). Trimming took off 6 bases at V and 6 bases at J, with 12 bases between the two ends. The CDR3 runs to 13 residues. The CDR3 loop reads CASSQTGSNEQFF. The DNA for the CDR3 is TGTGCCAGTAGCCAAACAGGTTCCAATGAGCAGTTCTTC.

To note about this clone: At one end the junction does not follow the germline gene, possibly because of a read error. The CDR3 loop is CANSSTGGMNTEAFF. CDR3 nucleotides: TGTGCCAACAGCTCGACAGGGGGCATGAACACTGAAGCTTTCTTT. V usage is TRBV5-4 and J usage is TRBJ1-1; 10 bases are a match to TRBD1. The CDR3 length is 15 residues. Germline-derived CDR1 and CDR2 are SGHNT and YYREEE (reference sequence). The full variable domain, completed using reference TRBV5-4 and TRBJ1-1, is ETGVTQSPTHLIKTRGQQVTLRCSSQSGHNTVSWYQQALGQGPQFIFQYYREEENGRGNFPPRFSGLQFPNYSSELNVNALELDDSALYLCANSSTGGMNTEAFFGQGTRLTVV.

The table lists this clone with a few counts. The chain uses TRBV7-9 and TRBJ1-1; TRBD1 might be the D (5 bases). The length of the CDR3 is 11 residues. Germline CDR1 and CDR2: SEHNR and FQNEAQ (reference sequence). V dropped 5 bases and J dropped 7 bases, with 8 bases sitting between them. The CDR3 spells CASSGDSEAFF. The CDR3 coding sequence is TGTGCCAGCAGCGGCGACAGTGAAGCTTTCTTT.

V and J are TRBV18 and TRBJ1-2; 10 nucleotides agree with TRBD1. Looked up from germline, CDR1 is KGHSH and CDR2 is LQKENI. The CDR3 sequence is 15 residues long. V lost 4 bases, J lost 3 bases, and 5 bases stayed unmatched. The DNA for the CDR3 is TGTGCCAGCTCACTCCAGACAGGGGGCGACTATGGCTACACCTTC. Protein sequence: CASSLQTGGDYGYTF.

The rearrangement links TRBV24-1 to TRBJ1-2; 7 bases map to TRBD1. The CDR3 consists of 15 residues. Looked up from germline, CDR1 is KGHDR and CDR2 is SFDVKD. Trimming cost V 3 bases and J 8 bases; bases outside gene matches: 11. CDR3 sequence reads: CATSDGRQGMKGYTF. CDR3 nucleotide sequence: TGTGCCACCAGTGATGGGAGACAGGGAATGAAGGGCTACACCTTC.

CDR3 protein: CASSLMGGGTQETQYF. CDR3 sequence (DNA): TGTGCCAGCAGCTTAATGGGGGGGGGCACACAAGAGACCCAGTACTTC. The chain links TRBV7-2 to TRBJ2-5; maybe TRBD2 (7 bases). This CDR3 spans 16 amino acids. V was clipped by 2 bases and J by 2 bases, with 15 bases between them. Germline V gene sequence: CDR1 SGHTA, CDR2 FQGNSA.

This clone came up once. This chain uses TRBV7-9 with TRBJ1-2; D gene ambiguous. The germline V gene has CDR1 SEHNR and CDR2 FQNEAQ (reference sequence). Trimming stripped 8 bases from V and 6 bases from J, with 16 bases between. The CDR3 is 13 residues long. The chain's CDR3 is CASDEGFSHGYTF. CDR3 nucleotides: TGTGCCAGCGACGAGGGTTTTTCTCATGGCTACACCTTC. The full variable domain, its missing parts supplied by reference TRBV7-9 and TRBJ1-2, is DTGVSQNPRHKITKRGQNVTFRCDPISEHNRLYWYRQTLGQGPEFLTYFQNEAQLEKSRLLSDRFSAERPKGSFSTLEIQRTEQGDSAMYLCASDEGFSHGYTFGSGTRLTVV.

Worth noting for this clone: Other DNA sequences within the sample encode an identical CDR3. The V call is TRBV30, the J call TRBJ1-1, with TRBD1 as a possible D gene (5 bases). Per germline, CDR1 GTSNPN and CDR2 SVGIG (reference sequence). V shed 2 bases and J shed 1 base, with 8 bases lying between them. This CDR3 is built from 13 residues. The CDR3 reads CAWSLGGNTEAFF. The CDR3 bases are TGTGCCTGGAGTCTCGGGGGGAACACTGAAGCTTTCTTT.